Listed here are 21 T cell receptor beta chains from one sample, sequenced in a study of human T cells and chemical hapten exposure (dated by TCRdb to the early 2020s). Sample time point, as interpreted from the label and publication: patch test 2, 6 weeks after DPC sensitization. What this sample's treatment or condition label stands for: therapeutic diphenylcyclopropenone sensitization with weekly scalp DPC. The method behind the library was RACE. Sequencing was performed on a NextSeq 500. Starting from the raw public reads, TCRdb applied fastp trimming at Q25, assembled clones with MiXCR and retained in-frame beta chains. Rows with a matching CDR3 protein are joined into one entry that keeps the most common DNA and genes. This sample has under 100,000 distinct CDR3 sequences in its table, and roughly 10% of those were observed once. The ten largest account for roughly 2.4% of the sample. The source was whole blood, collected in connection with sensitization to the hapten diphenylcyclopropenone (DPC). These receptors originate from a woman aged 25 to 45 with alopecia areata. Some clones in this sample may be carry-over from other donors' samples.

This clonotype was counted between two and nine times. The chain recombines TRBV12-3 or TRBV12-4 with TRBJ1-1; D possibly corresponds to TRBD1 (5 bases). CDR3 size: 14 residues. V shed 2 bases and J shed 3 bases, with 10 bases lying between them. CDR3 amino acids: CASSLFGGDTEAFF. The CDR3 region has the DNA TGTGCCAGCAGTTTATTTGGGGGGGACACTGAAGCTTTCTTT.

The J gene is TRBJ1-1, the V gene TRBV28, with a possible D match to TRBD1 (6 bases). There are 14 residues in the CDR3. Germline V gene lookup returns CDR1 MDHEN and CDR2 SYDVKM. Trimming took off 5 bases at V and 4 bases at J, with 14 bases between the two ends. As DNA, the CDR3 is TGTGCCAGCAGTGTAACGCCAGGGGTCACTGAAGCTTTCTTT. Its translation: CASSVTPGVTEAFF.

This clonotype has a count of ten or more. The chain links TRBV28 to TRBJ1-4, with D tentatively TRBD1 (5 bases). CDR1 and CDR2 from the germline V gene are MDHEN and SYDVKM. The CDR3 spans 16 residues. Trimming stripped 5 bases from V and 0 bases from J, with 13 bases between. This CDR3 is CASSPGDRATNEKLFF. The DNA of the CDR3 is TGTGCCAGCAGTCCCGGGGACCGTGCAACTAATGAAAAACTGTTTTTT. Full variable domain (outside the CDR3, taken from reference TRBV28 and TRBJ1-4): DVKVTQSSRYLVKRTGEKVFLECVQDMDHENMFWYRQDPGLGLRLIYFSYDVKMKEKGDIPEGYSVSREKKERFSLILESASTNQTSMYLCASSPGDRATNEKLFFGSGTQLSVL.

This clonotype was found a few times. The chain is built from TRBV20-1 and TRBJ2-7, with 8 positions matching TRBD1. The CDR3 has 12 amino acids. CDR1 and CDR2 (germline): DFQATT, SNEGSKA (reference sequence). Losses at the gene ends were 6 bases for V and 3 bases for J; bases not matched to a gene: 4. CDR3 region: CSAQTGVYEQYF. In nucleotides, the CDR3 is TGCAGTGCCCAGACAGGGGTCTACGAGCAGTACTTC.

V gene TRBV20-1 combines with J gene TRBJ1-4; D is ambiguous. Trimming pared 6 bases from V and 0 bases from J, leaving 11 bases between. The CDR3 is 14 amino acids. Per the germline V gene, CDR1 is DFQATT and CDR2 is SNEGSKA (reference sequence). CDR3 coding DNA: TGCAGTGCCCTAGAGTGGGCAACTAATGAAAAACTGTTTTTT. Amino acid sequence: CSALEWATNEKLFF.

The table lists this clonotype with a few counts. The gene calls are TRBV7-6 and TRBJ1-1, with a possible D match to TRBD1 (6 bases). Germline-derived CDR1 and CDR2 are SGHVS and FNYEAQ. This CDR3 has 14 amino acids. The germline V and J ends were trimmed by 6 bases and 0 bases, with 11 bases remaining between them. For the CDR3, the DNA is TGTGCCAGCAGTCCAGGGGAAATGAACACTGAAGCTTTCTTT. It encodes CASSPGEMNTEAFF.

V usage is TRBV20-1 and J usage is TRBJ2-1; D assignment may be TRBD1 or TRBD2 (5 bases each). In germline, CDR1 is DFQATT, CDR2 SNEGSKA (reference sequence). This CDR3 contains 15 residues. V lost 6 bases and J 7 bases, leaving 22 bases between the germline ends. The CDR3 loop is CSAPPVTRGANEQFF. CDR3 coding DNA: TGCAGTGCCCCTCCTGTTACGAGGGGCGCGAATGAGCAGTTCTTC.

The sample holds many counts of this clonotype. J is TRBJ1-6 and V is TRBV5-6; D possibly corresponds to TRBD1 (5 bases). Germline V CDR1 and CDR2: SGHDT, YYEEEE. Trimming stripped 3 bases from V and 7 bases from J, with 11 bases between. CDR3 length: 14 residues. CDR3 amino acids: CASSSGLGNSPLHF. The CDR3 bases are TGTGCCAGCAGCTCGGGACTGGGGAATTCACCCCTCCACTTT.

This clonotype was recorded many times. This chain joins TRBV6-2 or TRBV6-3 and TRBJ2-5; no clear D. Germline loops: CDR1 MNHEY, CDR2 SVGEGT. The V gene lost 2 bases and the J gene lost 7 bases, with 8 bases spanning the gap. This CDR3 is built from 12 residues. The CDR3 DNA is TGTGCCAGCAGTTACGCCGTTGGGACCCAGTACTTC. Protein sequence: CASSYAVGTQYF.

The V gene is TRBV4-2, the J gene TRBJ1-2, with D tentatively TRBD1 (5 bases). The V end was cut by 0 bases, the J end by 7 bases, with 24 bases between. Germline V lookup: CDR1 LGHNA, CDR2 YNFKEQ. The CDR3 is 18 amino acids. The chain's CDR3 is CASSQDRNQGSRIGGYTF. In DNA form, the CDR3 reads TGTGCCAGCAGCCAAGATCGGAATCAGGGATCGAGAATTGGTGGCTACACCTTC.

This clonotype was recorded many times. V and J are TRBV6-1 and TRBJ1-1; no definite D call. The V gene lost 10 bases and the J gene lost 0 bases, with 15 bases spanning the gap. The CDR3 consists of 14 residues. Per germline, CDR1 MNHNS and CDR2 SASEGT. The CDR3 coding sequence is TGTGCCACTTTATCCTCGGGTATGAACACTGAAGCTTTCTTT. This encodes CATLSSGMNTEAFF.

This clonotype was seen at least ten times. This chain links TRBV20-1 with TRBJ2-7; TRBD2 matches at 9 bases. CDR3 size: 17 residues. Germline CDR1 reads DFQATT; CDR2 reads SNEGSKA (reference sequence). V lost 3 bases and J lost 0; bases outside the gene matches: 12. This CDR3 reads CSASGPQTSGLSYEQYF. The CDR3 DNA follows: TGCAGTGCTAGTGGGCCCCAAACTAGCGGGCTCTCCTACGAGCAGTACTTC.

This clonotype was detected ten times or more. CDR3 sequence: CSVEENTGTAVTF. The CDR3 DNA sequence: TGCAGCGTTGAGGAGAATACCGGGACAGCAGTCACCTTC. The J gene is TRBJ1-2, the V gene TRBV29-1; 7 bases are a match to TRBD1. The CDR3 is 13 amino acids. Unmatched junction bases numbered 14, after V lost 3 bases and J lost 13 bases. Germline CDR1 reads SQVTM; CDR2 reads ANQGSEA.

About this clonotype itself: This could be a read error, since a much larger clone is one nucleotide away. The chain recombines TRBV4-1 with TRBJ2-7, with D possibly TRBD1 on 5 matching bases. The germline CDR1 and CDR2 sequences are MGHRA and YSYEKL. This CDR3 is 16 amino acids long. CDR3 DNA: TGCGCCAGCAACCAAGTCCCAGGACACCTGGGCTTGGAGCAGTACTTC. The encoded protein is CASNQVPGHLGLEQYF.

This clonotype occurred once. The chain joins TRBV29-1 to TRBJ1-4, with a tentative D call TRBD1 (5 bases). The germline CDR1 and CDR2 sequences are SQVTM and ANQGSEA. Trimming cost V 5 bases and J 3 bases, with 10 bases left between them. CDR3 size: 13 residues. This CDR3 is CSVTGGANEKLFF. The CDR3 DNA reads as TGCAGCGTTACGGGAGGGGCTAATGAAAAACTGTTTTTT.

This clonotype was observed at least ten times. The rearrangement uses TRBV11-2 and TRBJ1-5; D is unresolved. V shed 1 base and J shed 5 bases, with 9 bases lying between them. This CDR3 comprises 14 residues. Germline V CDR1 and CDR2: SGHAT, FQNNGV. The CDR3 region is CASSLGTRDQPQHF. CDR3 nucleotides: TGTGCCAGCAGCTTAGGTACGAGAGATCAGCCCCAGCATTTT.

Worth noting for this clonotype: This clone may be a read error of a much larger clone one base away. V and J are TRBV20-1 and TRBJ2-3; D perhaps matches TRBD2 (6 bases). The V end was cut by 1 base, the J end by 1 base, with 12 bases between. Germline loops: CDR1 DFQATT, CDR2 SNEGSKA (reference sequence). The CDR3 sequence is 15 residues long. CDR3 sequence reads: CSARAPDYRTDTQYF. The CDR3 DNA is TGCAGTGCTAGAGCCCCGGACTACCGCACAGATACGCAGTATTTT.

This clonotype appeared many times. The chain carries TRBV20-1 and TRBJ2-3; the D gene is possibly TRBD2 (5 bases). The germline V gene encodes CDR1 DFQATT and CDR2 SNEGSKA (reference sequence). V lost 3 bases, J lost 3 bases, and 16 bases lay in between. The CDR3 is 15 residues long. The CDR3 DNA reads as TGCAGTGCTAGCCATCGACTACCCCGGACAGATACGCAGTATTTT. The encoded protein is CSASHRLPRTDTQYF.

This clonotype was seen a handful of times. The V and J genes are TRBV29-1 and TRBJ2-6; no firm D call. CDR3 length equals 14 residues. Between the trimmed V and J ends, which lost 4 bases and 0 bases, there was a span of 7 bases. CDR1 is SQVTM and CDR2 is ANQGSEA in the germline V gene. The CDR3 loop is CSVAASSGANVLTF. The CDR3 coding sequence is TGCAGCGTTGCGGCAAGCTCTGGGGCCAACGTCCTGACTTTC. Together with reference TRBV29-1 and TRBJ2-6, the CDR3 gives the full variable domain: SAVISQKPSRDICQRGTSLTIQCQVDSQVTMMFWYRQQPGQSLTLIATANQGSEATYESGFVIDKFPISRPNLTFSTLTVSNMSPEDSSIYLCSVAASSGANVLTFGAGSRLTVL.

In this sample, this clonotype turned up many times. The chain links TRBV7-2 to TRBJ2-2; D gene uncertain. V lost 4 bases, J lost 5 bases, and 8 bases lay in between. There are 13 residues in the CDR3. CDR1 and CDR2 (germline): SGHTA, FQGNSA. The CDR3 region is CASSSTRTGELFF. The DNA for the CDR3 is TGTGCCAGCAGCTCAACTCGAACCGGGGAGCTGTTTTTT. The whole variable domain, filled in from reference TRBV7-2 and TRBJ2-2, reads GAGVSQSPSNKVTEKGKDVELRCDPISGHTALYWYRQSLGQGLEFLIYFQGNSAPDKSGLPSDRFSAERTGGSVSTLTIQRTQQEDSAVYLCASSSTRTGELFFGEGSRLTVL.

This clonotype has a handful of counts. The chain links TRBV12-3 or TRBV12-4 to TRBJ1-4; possible D gene TRBD1, 5 bases. The CDR3 length is 13 residues. Trimming pared 6 bases from V and 5 bases from J, leaving 10 bases between. CDR3 bases: TGTGCCAGCAGGCCGGGACCCAATGAAAAACTGTTTTTT. It yields the protein CASRPGPNEKLFF.